Presented here are 28 T cell receptor beta chains from one specimen sequenced in a study of identical twins. One entry per CDR3 protein, called by TCRdb with MiXCR from the 5' RACE reads. The data show roughly 260,000 distinct CDR3 sequences, approximately 8% seen once. These data are also associated with another study on yellow fever vaccine responses in identical twins.

Sample: CD8+ T cells sorted from blood. The receptors come from a woman between 18 and 29 years old in good health.

In its sample, this clonotype was seen a few times. V gene TRBV13 combines with J gene TRBJ2-6; D is perhaps TRBD1 (5 bases). CDR1 and CDR2 from the germline V gene are PRHDT and FYEKMQ (reference sequence). The CDR3 consists of 16 residues. V was clipped by 5 bases and J by 5 bases, with 16 bases between them. CDR3 bases: TGTGCCAGCAGCCCCGCGGAGAAGGGGTGGGCCAACGTCCTGACTTTC. Translated: CASSPAEKGWANVLTF.

This clonotype was detected many times. The V call is TRBV10-3, the J call TRBJ2-7, with D unclear. V shed 3 bases and J shed 5 bases, with 8 bases lying between them. CDR1 is ENHRY and CDR2 is SYGVKD in the germline V gene. The CDR3 sequence is 12 residues long. The DNA of the CDR3 is TGTGCCATCAGTGAAACCGCTGACGAGCAGTACGTC. It specifies CAISETADEQYV.

The sample holds many counts of this clonotype. This rearrangement joins TRBV12-3 or TRBV12-4 to TRBJ2-5, with 11 bases lining up with TRBD2. Trimming at V came to 3 bases and at J to 2 bases, leaving 8 bases not matched to a gene. The CDR3 is 17 amino acids. This CDR3 reads CASSFSLAGGSQETQYF. Written as DNA, the CDR3 is TGTGCCAGCAGTTTTTCGCTAGCGGGAGGTTCACAAGAGACCCAGTACTTC.

This clonotype occurred a few times. For the CDR3, the DNA is TGTGCCAGCAGTCCCCCTCCGATAGGACAAGAGACCCAGTACTTC. Its protein is CASSPPPIGQETQYF. The chain couples TRBV12-3 or TRBV12-4 to TRBJ2-5; D call uncertain. V was trimmed by 5 bases and J by 2 bases, leaving 15 bases between them. The CDR3 runs to 15 residues.

This clonotype was seen ten or more times. This chain joins TRBV20-1 and TRBJ1-1, with TRBD1 as a possible D gene (5 bases). The germline V gene has CDR1 DFQATT and CDR2 SNEGSKA (reference sequence). V was trimmed by 3 bases and J by 3 bases, leaving 14 bases between them. The CDR3 has 14 residues. The CDR3 loop reads CSASDPGQHTEAFF. The CDR3 DNA reads TGCAGTGCTAGTGATCCAGGACAACACACTGAAGCTTTCTTT.

This clonotype has just a few counts. The chain recombines TRBV4-1 with TRBJ2-1; D possibly uses TRBD1 or TRBD2 (5 bases each). Per germline, CDR1 MGHRA and CDR2 YSYEKL. V lost 1 base, J lost 5 bases, and 9 bases lay in between. This CDR3 spans 14 amino acids. CDR3 nucleotides: TGCGCCAGCAGCCAAGTTGGGGGTAACAATGAGCAGTTCTTC. It specifies CASSQVGGNNEQFF.

This clonotype was seen repeatedly, ten times or more. V gene TRBV9 combines with J gene TRBJ2-7, with TRBD2 matching 9 bases. Germline CDR1 SGDLS, CDR2 YYNGEE. This CDR3 contains 15 residues. V lost 4 bases and J lost 1; bases outside the gene matches: 6. In DNA form, the CDR3 reads TGTGCCAGCAGCTCTAGCGGGATGACATCCTACGAGCAGTACTTC. It translates to CASSSSGMTSYEQYF. Variable domain in full (rest from reference TRBV9 and TRBJ2-7): DSGVTQTPKHLITATGQRVTLRCSPRSGDLSVYWYQQSLDQGLQFLIQYYNGEERAKGNILERFSAQQFPDLHSELNLSSLELGDSALYFCASSSSGMTSYEQYFGPGTRLTVT.

The V call is TRBV4-1, the J call TRBJ2-3; 8 nucleotides align to TRBD1. J gave up 1 base and V 4 bases, and 10 bases lay outside the gene matches. This CDR3 is built from 17 residues. Germline lookup yields CDR1 MGHRA and CDR2 YSYEKL. CDR3 in DNA: TGCGCCAGCAGCCCGGGACAGGCATTTTATCGCACAGATACGCAGTATTTT. Translation gives CASSPGQAFYRTDTQYF.

This clonotype has a handful of counts. The J gene is TRBJ1-1, the V gene TRBV10-2; D is unresolved. Germline CDR1 is WSHSY and CDR2 is SAAADI. V lost 3 bases and J 1 base, leaving 6 bases between the germline ends. This CDR3 has 13 residues. Here the CDR3 reads CASSETPNTEAFF. The CDR3 DNA is TGCGCCAGCAGTGAAACACCGAACACTGAAGCTTTCTTT.

This clonotype showed up many times. The rearrangement joins TRBV3-1 to TRBJ2-2; D is unclear. The V and J ends lost 2 bases and 6 bases respectively, with 13 bases between them. CDR3 size: 15 residues. Germline values: CDR1 LGHDT, CDR2 YNNKEL (reference sequence). As DNA, the CDR3 is TGTGCCAGCAGCCAATTGGTGGTTGTCCCCGGGGAGCTGTTTTTT. As protein: CASSQLVVVPGELFF.

The chain recombines TRBV5-1 with TRBJ2-3; D remains ambiguous. The germline CDR1 and CDR2 sequences are SGHRS and YFSETQ. This CDR3 comprises 14 residues. V lost 0 bases and J 0 bases, leaving 5 bases between the germline ends. CDR3 loop: CASSLETSTDTQYF. CDR3 DNA: TGCGCCAGCAGCTTGGAGACAAGCACAGATACGCAGTATTTT.

The chain carries TRBV3-1 and TRBJ2-1; TRBD2 aligns across 8 bases. CDR1 and CDR2 (germline): LGHDT, YNNKEL (reference sequence). The V segment lost 4 bases and the J segment 7 bases; nucleotides outside the gene matches: 3. The CDR3 has 13 amino acids. The chain's CDR3 is CASSLSGANEQFF. CDR3 nucleotides: TGTGCCAGCAGCCTTAGCGGGGCGAATGAGCAGTTCTTC.

This clonotype was counted at least ten times. This chain joins TRBV20-1 and TRBJ2-3; the match to TRBD1 covers 10 bases. This CDR3 has 16 residues. From germline, CDR1 is DFQATT and CDR2 SNEGSKA (reference sequence). Trimming at V came to 0 bases and at J to 4 bases, leaving 7 bases not matched to a gene. The CDR3 DNA follows: TGCAGTGCTAGAGACCTCGCCGGACAGGGGGCAGATACGCAGTATTTT. Its translation: CSARDLAGQGADTQYF.

There are many counts of this clonotype. This rearrangement joins TRBV9 to TRBJ1-3; D uncertain. The V end lost 4 bases, the J end lost 0 bases, and 8 bases lay between the germline ends. This CDR3 has 14 amino acids. The germline gives CDR1 SGDLS, CDR2 YYNGEE. CDR3 sequence (DNA): TGTGCCAGCAGCCTCACAGACTCTGGAAACACCATATATTTT. Translating gives CASSLTDSGNTIYF.

This clonotype came up a few times. The rearrangement links TRBV20-1 to TRBJ2-2, with TRBD1 identical over 10 bases. Germline V gives CDR1 DFQATT, CDR2 SNEGSKA (reference sequence). The CDR3 has 16 residues. V was pared by 3 bases and J by 5 bases, with 9 bases of the junction left unmatched. CDR3 nucleotides: TGCAGTGCTAGGGTGTGGACAGGGGGATGGACCGGGGAGCTGTTTTTT. Amino acid sequence: CSARVWTGGWTGELFF.

This clonotype was observed many times. This chain joins TRBV25-1 and TRBJ1-2; no clear D gene. This CDR3 is built from 11 residues. Germline V gene lookup returns CDR1 MGHDK and CDR2 SYGVNS. V lost 4 bases to trimming and J lost 2 bases, with 2 bases between them. The CDR3 DNA is TGTGCCAGCAGTGGGAACTATGGCTACACCTTC. Its translation: CASSGNYGYTF.

There are a few counts of this clonotype. This chain uses TRBV10-2 with TRBJ2-5; D is unresolved. The V gene's germline CDR1 is WSHSY and CDR2 SAAADI. V gave up 5 bases and J gave up 5 bases, with 15 bases separating them. The length of the CDR3 is 14 residues. For the CDR3, the DNA is TGCGCCAGCAGTTTAAGCCTAGTCCCGGAGACCCAGTACTTC. It translates to CASSLSLVPETQYF.

The V and J genes are TRBV4-1 and TRBJ2-4; possibly TRBD2 for D (5 bases). Germline V gene lookup returns CDR1 MGHRA and CDR2 YSYEKL. The CDR3 is made up of 16 amino acids. The germline V and J ends were trimmed by 4 bases and 6 bases, with 19 bases remaining between them. The CDR3 sequence is CASSRMVGQRINIQYF. The CDR3 DNA reads TGCGCCAGCAGCCGGATGGTTGGGCAGCGGATAAACATTCAGTACTTC.

This clonotype was counted between two and nine times. This chain connects TRBV29-1 to TRBJ1-2; maybe TRBD1 (6 bases). The CDR3 sequence is 13 residues long. From germline, CDR1 is SQVTM and CDR2 ANQGSEA. V was clipped by 5 bases and J by 3 bases, with 13 bases between them. CDR3 DNA: TGCAGCGTTTTGACAGGCAAAGACTATGGCTACACCTTC. It specifies CSVLTGKDYGYTF.

In this sample, this clonotype turned up many times. The rearrangement links TRBV10-3 to TRBJ1-5; 10 nucleotides agree with TRBD1. Looked up from germline, CDR1 is ENHRY and CDR2 is SYGVKD. V shed 7 bases, J shed 4 bases, and the junction held 7 bases outside the gene matches. The CDR3 extends over 15 amino acids. DNA for the CDR3: TGTGCCATCACCCTCAGGGACAGGGGTAATCAGCCCCAGCATTTT. This translates into CAITLRDRGNQPQHF.

This clonotype has just a few counts. The V call is TRBV24-1, the J call TRBJ1-2, with D uncertain. CDR3 length: 14 amino acids. V was clipped by 3 bases and J by 0 bases, with 7 bases between them. Germline V gives CDR1 KGHDR, CDR2 SFDVKD. The CDR3 DNA follows: TGTGCCACCAGTGATGACGGAGCTAACTATGGCTACACCTTC. It translates to CATSDDGANYGYTF.

J is TRBJ2-5 and V is TRBV5-1; the D gene could be TRBD1 or TRBD2 (5 bases each). This CDR3 spans 15 amino acids. CDR1 SGHRS and CDR2 YFSETQ come from the germline V gene. V lost 0 bases, J lost 1 base, and 10 bases lay in between. The CDR3 bases are TGCGCCAGCAGCTTGGGATCGGGACCCCAAGAGACCCAGTACTTC. Its protein is CASSLGSGPQETQYF.

The rearrangement uses TRBV12-3 or TRBV12-4 and TRBJ2-1; D might be TRBD2 (5 bases). Deletions cut 3 bases from V and 6 bases from J, with 9 bases between. The CDR3 sequence is 13 residues long. CDR3 region: CASSFDYSNEQFF. CDR3 sequence (DNA): TGTGCCAGCAGTTTCGACTATAGCAATGAGCAGTTCTTC.

This clonotype was picked up many times. The J gene is TRBJ2-1, the V gene TRBV7-9; unclear D gene. Between the trimmed V and J ends, which lost 8 bases and 5 bases, there was a span of 7 bases. The CDR3 has 11 residues. Germline V gives CDR1 SEHNR, CDR2 FQNEAQ (reference sequence). The CDR3, as DNA: TGTGCCAGCCGATATAACAATGAGCAGTTCTTC. Amino acid sequence: CASRYNNEQFF.

The chain joins TRBV3-1 to TRBJ1-2; 7 positions match TRBD1. V was pared by 5 bases and J by 3 bases, with 6 bases of the junction left unmatched. The CDR3 runs 14 residues. The germline V gene encodes CDR1 LGHDT and CDR2 YNNKEL (reference sequence). This CDR3 reads CASSRDRADYGYTF. DNA for the CDR3: TGTGCCAGCAGCAGAGACAGGGCGGACTATGGCTACACCTTC.

This clonotype was seen a handful of times. The chain joins TRBV6-1 to TRBJ2-7, with TRBD1 matching 10 bases. V was pared by 8 bases and J by 0 bases, with 7 bases of the junction left unmatched. Germline CDR1 MNHNS, CDR2 SASEGT. This CDR3 is built from 15 residues. CDR3: CASVATGGFSYEQYV. The CDR3 DNA sequence: TGTGCCAGCGTGGCGACAGGGGGCTTCTCCTACGAGCAGTACGTC.

The DNA for the CDR3 is TGCGCCAGCAGTGAGCCCCCGACAGATACGCAGTATTTT. Translation: CASSEPPTDTQYF. V usage is TRBV10-2 and J usage is TRBJ2-3, with D hard to call. V lost 2 bases to trimming and J lost 3 bases, with 6 bases between them. Germline CDR1 WSHSY, CDR2 SAAADI. The CDR3 contains 13 residues.

This clonotype was observed a handful of times. J is TRBJ1-2 and V is TRBV29-1; D may be TRBD1 (5 bases). Trimming stripped 0 bases from V and 4 bases from J, with 15 bases between. The CDR3 consists of 15 residues. The germline V gene has CDR1 SQVTM and CDR2 ANQGSEA. CDR3 nucleotides: TGCAGCGTTGAAGATCGGGGACCCTCAGGCTATGGCTACACCTTC. It specifies CSVEDRGPSGYGYTF.